Listed below are T cell receptor beta chains from one sample, sequenced in a study of blood T cell repertoires in COVID-19. Produced via immunoSEQ multiplex PCR; TCRdb's table is partial and in-frame only. Among roughly 180,000 clones listed, over 70% were seen once. The sample taken for sequencing was peripheral blood. These TCRs come from a woman between 40 and 50 years old with COVID-19, enrolled during active disease. Both conserved end residues are part of each CDR3. The order of the fields is clone size, J gene, D gene, V gene, CDR3 protein, CDR3 DNA. D genes are given only for firm matches. Not every row has a clone size; where given, it reads once, few, many or a size class.

clone_size: -
j_call: TRBJ1-2
d_call: -
v_call: TRBV12-3/TRBV12-4
cdr3_aa: CASYVPDYGYTF
cdr3_nt: TGTGCCAGCTATGTCCCCGACTATGGCTACACCTTC

clone_size: -
j_call: TRBJ1-5
d_call: TRBD1
v_call: TRBV5-5
cdr3_aa: CASSPFDRGRLQPQHF
cdr3_nt: TGTGCCAGCAGCCCCTTCGACAGGGGGCGCTTACAGCCCCAGCATTTT

clone_size: -
j_call: TRBJ1-5
d_call: TRBD1
v_call: TRBV28
cdr3_aa: CASSLGGGAGQPQHF
cdr3_nt: TGTGCCAGCAGTTTAGGAGGGGGCGCAGGACAGCCCCAGCATTTT

clone_size: -
j_call: TRBJ1-1
d_call: -
v_call: TRBV19
cdr3_aa: CASTRTENTEAFF
cdr3_nt: TGTGCCAGTACAAGGACAGAGAACACTGAAGCTTTCTTT

clone_size: -
j_call: TRBJ1-4
d_call: -
v_call: TRBV5-1
cdr3_aa: CASRFSNEKLFF
cdr3_nt: TGCGCCAGCAGGTTTTCGAATGAAAAACTGTTTTTT

clone_size: -
j_call: TRBJ2-3
d_call: TRBD1
v_call: TRBV6-4
cdr3_aa: CASRPGTASTDTQYF
cdr3_nt: TGTGCCAGCAGACCCGGGACAGCTAGCACAGATACGCAGTATTTT

clone_size: -
j_call: TRBJ1-4
d_call: TRBD1
v_call: TRBV6-5
cdr3_aa: CASSGQAREKLFF
cdr3_nt: TGTGCCAGCAGCGGACAGGCTCGCGAAAAACTGTTTTTT

clone_size: many
j_call: TRBJ2-3
d_call: -
v_call: TRBV7-2
cdr3_aa: CASSLGGPLPDTQYF
cdr3_nt: TGTGCCAGCAGCTTGGGGGGGCCCTTGCCAGATACGCAGTATTTT

clone_size: few
j_call: TRBJ1-2
d_call: -
v_call: TRBV1
cdr3_aa: CTSSHETGRLDYGYTF
cdr3_nt: TGCACCAGCAGCCACGAAACAGGGCGACTCGACTATGGCTACACCTTC

clone_size: -
j_call: TRBJ1-5
d_call: TRBD1
v_call: TRBV19
cdr3_aa: CASSIEARSFGRQGNQPQHF
cdr3_nt: TGTGCCAGTAGTATAGAGGCTCGGAGTTTCGGGAGACAGGGTAACCAGCCCCAGCATTTT

clone_size: -
j_call: TRBJ1-1
d_call: TRBD1
v_call: TRBV6-5
cdr3_aa: CASSYFPGGNTEAFF
cdr3_nt: TGTGCCAGCAGTTACTTCCCAGGGGGCAACACTGAAGCTTTCTTT

clone_size: -
j_call: TRBJ2-7
d_call: TRBD2
v_call: TRBV5-1
cdr3_aa: CASSNIPTSGTYEQYF
cdr3_nt: TGCGCCAGCAGCAACATCCCCACTAGCGGTACCTACGAGCAGTACTTC

clone_size: -
j_call: TRBJ1-4
d_call: -
v_call: TRBV19
cdr3_aa: CASSTDSYEKLFF
cdr3_nt: TGTGCCAGTAGTACCGACTCCTACGAAAAACTGTTTTTT

clone_size: -
j_call: TRBJ1-5
d_call: TRBD1
v_call: TRBV12-5
cdr3_aa: CASGPDRVGQPQHF
cdr3_nt: TGTGCTAGTGGACCAGACAGGGTCGGACAGCCCCAGCATTTT

clone_size: -
j_call: TRBJ2-2
d_call: -
v_call: TRBV6-8
cdr3_aa: CASGRGTGELFF
cdr3_nt: TGTGCCAGCGGAAGGGGAACCGGGGAGCTGTTTTTT

clone_size: -
j_call: TRBJ2-7
d_call: -
v_call: TRBV2
cdr3_aa: CASRSNYEQYF
cdr3_nt: TGTGCCAGCAGGTCCAACTACGAGCAGTACTTC

clone_size: -
j_call: TRBJ2-3
d_call: -
v_call: TRBV7-3
cdr3_aa: CASSLLGGYTDTQYF
cdr3_nt: TGTGCCAGCAGCTTACTCGGCGGGTACACAGATACGCAGTATTTT

clone_size: -
j_call: TRBJ1-1
d_call: -
v_call: TRBV10-1
cdr3_aa: CASGQFSTEAFF
cdr3_nt: TGCGCCAGCGGACAATTTAGTACTGAAGCTTTCTTT

clone_size: -
j_call: TRBJ2-5
d_call: TRBD1
v_call: TRBV5-6
cdr3_aa: CASSLLRQGLAWETQYF
cdr3_nt: TGTGCCAGCAGCTTATTACGACAGGGTTTGGCATGGGAGACCCAGTACTTC

clone_size: -
j_call: TRBJ2-7
d_call: -
v_call: TRBV3-1/TRBV3-2
cdr3_aa: CASSPWGAGDEQYF
cdr3_nt: TGTGCCAGCAGCCCCTGGGGAGCCGGGGACGAGCAGTACTTC

clone_size: once
j_call: TRBJ1-2
d_call: TRBD1
v_call: TRBV9
cdr3_aa: CASSGGTGALNYGYTF
cdr3_nt: TGTGCCAGCAGCGGAGGGACAGGGGCCCTTAACTATGGCTACACCTTC

clone_size: -
j_call: TRBJ1-1
d_call: -
v_call: TRBV10-1
cdr3_aa: CASSESILRRSTEAFF
cdr3_nt: TGCGCCAGCAGTGAGTCAATCCTAAGGAGGAGCACTGAAGCTTTCTTT

clone_size: -
j_call: TRBJ1-4
d_call: -
v_call: TRBV20-1
cdr3_aa: CSASGGTRYEKLFF
cdr3_nt: TGCAGTGCTAGTGGCGGGACTCGATATGAAAAACTGTTTTTT

clone_size: few
j_call: TRBJ1-2
d_call: -
v_call: TRBV11-2
cdr3_aa: CASNQAGYGYTF
cdr3_nt: TGTGCCAGCAACCAGGCAGGCTATGGCTACACCTTC

clone_size: -
j_call: TRBJ1-1
d_call: TRBD1
v_call: TRBV11-3
cdr3_aa: CASSFSTGEEAFF
cdr3_nt: TGTGCCAGCAGCTTCTCAACAGGGGAGGAAGCTTTCTTT

clone_size: -
j_call: TRBJ2-1
d_call: TRBD2
v_call: TRBV4-1
cdr3_aa: CASSRLAGSSYNEQFF
cdr3_nt: TGCGCCAGCAGCCGTTTAGCGGGGAGTTCCTACAATGAGCAGTTCTTC

clone_size: once
j_call: TRBJ1-4
d_call: -
v_call: TRBV15
cdr3_aa: CATSPRLGSREKLFF
cdr3_nt: TGTGCCACCAGCCCCCGATTGGGCAGCCGCGAAAAACTGTTTTTT

clone_size: -
j_call: TRBJ1-1
d_call: -
v_call: TRBV3-1/TRBV3-2
cdr3_aa: CASSPILGNTEAFF
cdr3_nt: TGTGCCAGCAGCCCCATACTTGGGAACACTGAAGCTTTCTTT

clone_size: few
j_call: TRBJ1-1
d_call: -
v_call: TRBV28
cdr3_aa: CASSSEVGAFF
cdr3_nt: TGTGCCAGCAGTTCCGAGGTTGGAGCTTTCTTT

clone_size: once
j_call: TRBJ1-1
d_call: -
v_call: TRBV2
cdr3_aa: CASSEGPPTGNTEAFF
cdr3_nt: TGTGCCAGCAGTGAAGGCCCCCCGACAGGGAACACTGAAGCTTTCTTT

clone_size: -
j_call: TRBJ2-1
d_call: TRBD2
v_call: TRBV19
cdr3_aa: CASSIEGTSGRARVF
cdr3_nt: TGTGCCAGTAGTATTGAGGGGACTAGCGGGAGGGCACGAGTCTTC

clone_size: -
j_call: TRBJ2-7
d_call: -
v_call: TRBV5-8
cdr3_aa: CASAKRQGPYEQYF
cdr3_nt: TGTGCCAGCGCGAAGAGGCAGGGTCCCTACGAGCAGTACTTC

clone_size: -
j_call: TRBJ2-7
d_call: TRBD2
v_call: TRBV3-1/TRBV3-2
cdr3_aa: CASSRPGLAGFSYEQYF
cdr3_nt: TGTGCCAGCAGCCGTCCGGGACTAGCGGGTTTCTCCTACGAGCAGTACTTC

clone_size: -
j_call: TRBJ2-2
d_call: -
v_call: TRBV10-2
cdr3_aa: CASSDTGQNTGELFF
cdr3_nt: TGCGCCAGCAGTGATACCGGACAGAACACCGGGGAGCTGTTTTTT

clone_size: -
j_call: TRBJ1-1
d_call: -
v_call: TRBV27
cdr3_aa: CASRSGLGGEAFF
cdr3_nt: TGTGCCAGCAGGTCAGGGTTGGGTGGCGAAGCTTTCTTT

clone_size: -
j_call: TRBJ2-2
d_call: -
v_call: TRBV27
cdr3_aa: CASSLGDRNTGELFF
cdr3_nt: TGTGCCAGCAGTTTAGGAGACAGAAACACCGGGGAGCTGTTTTTT

clone_size: few
j_call: TRBJ1-2
d_call: -
v_call: TRBV19
cdr3_aa: CASSLGADGYTF
cdr3_nt: TGTGCCAGTAGCCTAGGAGCTGATGGCTACACCTTC

clone_size: -
j_call: TRBJ2-3
d_call: TRBD2
v_call: TRBV19
cdr3_aa: CASSTGLAGARSTDTQYF
cdr3_nt: TGTGCCAGTAGTACGGGACTAGCGGGGGCCAGAAGCACAGATACGCAGTATTTT

clone_size: few
j_call: TRBJ1-2
d_call: -
v_call: TRBV5-4
cdr3_aa: CASSLSEDGYTF
cdr3_nt: TGTGCCAGCAGCTTGTCGGAGGATGGCTACACCTTC

clone_size: once
j_call: TRBJ1-3
d_call: TRBD1
v_call: TRBV11-2
cdr3_aa: CASSSERDRGNTIYF
cdr3_nt: TGTGCCAGCAGCTCTGAGCGGGACAGGGGAAACACCATATATTTT

clone_size: -
j_call: TRBJ1-1
d_call: -
v_call: TRBV6-5
cdr3_aa: CASSYSGGRVNTEAFF
cdr3_nt: TGTGCCAGCAGTTACTCAGGGGGTAGGGTGAACACTGAAGCTTTCTTT

clone_size: -
j_call: TRBJ2-7
d_call: TRBD2
v_call: TRBV7-6
cdr3_aa: CASSSSLAGSYEQYF
cdr3_nt: TGTGCCAGCAGCTCATCACTAGCGGGCTCATACGAGCAGTACTTC

clone_size: -
j_call: TRBJ1-1
d_call: -
v_call: TRBV27
cdr3_aa: CASSSRGTEAFF
cdr3_nt: TGTGCCAGCAGTTCGCGGGGCACTGAAGCTTTCTTT

clone_size: -
j_call: TRBJ1-1
d_call: -
v_call: TRBV6-2/TRBV6-3
cdr3_aa: CASSYPVVEMNTEAFF
cdr3_nt: TGTGCCAGCAGTTACCCCGTGGTCGAGATGAACACTGAAGCTTTCTTT

clone_size: -
j_call: TRBJ2-3
d_call: -
v_call: TRBV9
cdr3_aa: CASSPGVSTDTQYF
cdr3_nt: TGTGCCAGCAGCCCCGGGGTTAGCACAGATACGCAGTATTTT

clone_size: -
j_call: TRBJ2-7
d_call: -
v_call: TRBV6-5
cdr3_aa: CASSYGGGPSYEQYF
cdr3_nt: TGTGCCAGCAGCTACGGCGGGGGCCCCTCCTACGAGCAGTACTTC

clone_size: -
j_call: TRBJ1-1
d_call: -
v_call: TRBV7-9
cdr3_aa: CASSYGGEAFF
cdr3_nt: TGTGCCAGCAGCTACGGGGGAGAAGCTTTCTTT

clone_size: -
j_call: TRBJ1-5
d_call: TRBD1
v_call: TRBV7-9
cdr3_aa: CASSRTGDQPQHF
cdr3_nt: TGTGCCAGCAGCCGGACAGGGGATCAGCCCCAGCATTTT

clone_size: -
j_call: TRBJ1-1
d_call: -
v_call: TRBV28
cdr3_aa: CASTGGGGPNTEAFF
cdr3_nt: TGTGCCAGCACCGGTGGGGGGGGCCCTAACACTGAAGCTTTCTTT

clone_size: -
j_call: TRBJ2-1
d_call: TRBD2
v_call: TRBV5-1
cdr3_aa: CASSPGGLAGVFYNEQFF
cdr3_nt: TGCGCCAGCAGCCCAGGCGGACTAGCGGGGGTCTTCTACAATGAGCAGTTCTTC

clone_size: -
j_call: TRBJ1-3
d_call: -
v_call: TRBV7-8
cdr3_aa: CASSFGTNSGNTIYF
cdr3_nt: TGTGCCAGCAGCTTCGGGACAAACTCTGGAAACACCATATATTTT

clone_size: -
j_call: TRBJ2-5
d_call: TRBD1
v_call: TRBV2
cdr3_aa: CASSIDRGGETQYF
cdr3_nt: TGTGCCAGCAGTATAGACAGGGGTGGCGAGACCCAGTACTTC

clone_size: -
j_call: TRBJ1-4
d_call: -
v_call: TRBV5-4
cdr3_aa: CASSLGRSRDEKLFF
cdr3_nt: TGTGCCAGCAGCTTGGGGAGGTCTAGGGATGAAAAACTGTTTTTT

clone_size: many
j_call: TRBJ2-1
d_call: TRBD1
v_call: TRBV6-1
cdr3_aa: CASSEDVTGSYEQFF
cdr3_nt: TGTGCCAGCAGTGAAGATGTGACAGGGTCTTATGAGCAGTTCTTC

clone_size: -
j_call: TRBJ1-1
d_call: -
v_call: TRBV27
cdr3_aa: CASSSPPGSTEAFF
cdr3_nt: TGTGCCAGCAGTTCACCCCCGGGGAGCACTGAAGCTTTCTTT